The text below deals with one TCR beta chain. Its antigen is still unknown. The data are from a study of human thymus T cells. The source of the thymus tissue was resections taken during corrective heart surgery. Donation came from healthy Finnish infants having corrective surgery for congenital heart defects. Sequencing used immunoSEQ multiplex PCR; TCRdb keeps in-frame clones, though not all of them. The repertoire consists of approximately 71,000 clones, with 90% to 95% occurring once and the leading ten covering 0.03% to 0.035%. Study-level results: Biased V and J segment usage appeared in thymus and peripheral blood. Related work found strong thymic repertoire overlap between unrelated individuals.

J lost 5 bases, V lost 4 bases, and 12 bases had no gene match. CDR1 and CDR2 (germline): LGHNA, YSLEER. This CDR3 spans 17 amino acids. The V gene is TRBV4-3, the J gene TRBJ1-1; 11 positions agree with TRBD1. This sequence originates from a girl under three years old with a congenital heart defect but otherwise immunologically healthy. Sequencing input: thymus tissue. CDR3 loop: CASSLITGQGASTEAFF. For the CDR3, the DNA is TGCGCCAGCAGCCTCATAACTGGACAGGGGGCGAGTACTGAAGCTTTCTTT.